Listed here are 10 T cell receptor beta chains from one sample, sequenced in a study of PD-1 blockade in classical Hodgkin lymphoma. Repertoires were generated with immunoSEQ multiplex PCR, while TCRdb's copy carries only in-frame clones and drops some. Altogether about 35,000 clones are present, over 65% being singletons, with the ten largest covering 15% to 20%. All patients relapsed after autologous stem cell transplantation, and brentuximab vedotin exposure varied. The material sequenced was peripheral blood mononuclear cells (PBMCs), taken before the second cycle of nivolumab. Receptors were obtained from a human donor with classical Hodgkin lymphoma.

This rearrangement joins TRBV4-1 to TRBJ1-2; D remains ambiguous. The CDR3 length is 17 residues. Germline CDR1 is MGHRA and CDR2 is YSYEKL. V was cut by 0 bases and J by 2 bases, with 16 bases left in between. The CDR3 reads CASSQDPGLRVNYGYTF. The CDR3 DNA reads as TGCGCCAGCAGCCAAGACCCGGGCCTACGGGTCAACTATGGCTACACCTTC.

The chain recombines TRBV27 with TRBJ1-5, with D uncertain. The V gene's germline CDR1 is MNHEY and CDR2 SMNVEV (reference sequence). This CDR3 region has 13 residues. V was shortened by 9 bases and J by 4 bases, with 13 bases between the two germline ends. The CDR3 nucleotides are TGTGCCAGATCCCGCCGGGGTAATCAGCCCCAGCATTTT. Protein product: CARSRRGNQPQHF.

In regard to this clone: The germline gene is not matched at one end of the junction; a read error may be the cause. The chain couples TRBV18 to TRBJ2-3; 7 positions agree with TRBD2. The CDR3 runs to 12 residues. The germline gives CDR1 KGHSH, CDR2 LQKENI. The CDR3 region has the DNA TGTGCCAGCTCAGGGACTAATTACGCAGTTGGTTTT. This gives the protein CASSGTNYAVGF.

This chain joins TRBV6-6 and TRBJ1-2; D is unresolved. Germline values: CDR1 MNHNY, CDR2 SVGAGI (reference sequence). This CDR3 has 14 residues. Between the trimmed V and J ends, which lost 0 bases and 0 bases, there was a span of 5 bases. The CDR3: CASSYSTPNYGYTF. CDR3 bases: TGTGCCAGCAGTTACTCGACACCTAACTATGGCTACACCTTC.

The chain carries TRBV5-6 and TRBJ2-1; 9 bases match TRBD1. V dropped 0 bases and J dropped 1; count of bases not matched to a gene: 2. The germline CDR1 and CDR2 sequences are SGHDT and YYEEEE. The length of the CDR3 is 16 residues. DNA for the CDR3: TGTGCCAGCAGCTTGGACAGGGGGCGATCCTACAATGAGCAGTTCTTC. Its translation: CASSLDRGRSYNEQFF.

The chain recombines TRBV5-8 with TRBJ2-5; D gene unclear. Trimming removed 4 bases from V and 3 bases from J, with 13 bases in between. The germline gives CDR1 SGHTS, CDR2 YDEGEE. The CDR3 runs to 14 residues. The CDR3 coding sequence is TGTGCCAGCAGCCTGTTGAGCCTGAAAGAGACCCAGTACTTC. Its protein is CASSLLSLKETQYF.

The chain joins TRBV27 to TRBJ1-6, with D possibly matching TRBD1 (5 bases). CDR3 length: 14 residues. Trimming cost V 3 bases and J 11 bases, with 14 bases left between them. CDR1 is MNHEY, CDR2 SMNVEV, per germline (reference sequence). CDR3 loop: CASSFVQAITPLHF. In nucleotides, the CDR3 is TGTGCCAGCAGTTTCGTACAGGCGATCACACCCCTCCACTTT.

This chain uses TRBV2 with TRBJ2-7; TRBD2 is a possible D gene (6 bases). Germline assignment: CDR1 SNHLY and CDR2 FYNNEI. The ends were cut back, 6 bases at V and 0 bases at J, with 12 bases in the middle. CDR3 length: 14 amino acids. CDR3 region: CASSLQTSSYEQYF. CDR3 nucleotides: TGTGCCAGCAGCCTCCAGACTAGCTCCTACGAGCAGTACTTC.

The rearrangement uses TRBV4-1 and TRBJ1-1; the D gene is possibly TRBD1 (5 bases). Trimming took 3 bases from V and 11 from J, leaving 13 bases between them. The CDR3 spans 12 residues. Looked up from germline, CDR1 is MGHRA and CDR2 is YSYEKL. The CDR3: CASSQGGIWAFF. DNA of the CDR3: TGCGCCAGCAGCCAGGGGGGGATCTGGGCTTTCTTT.

The rearrangement links TRBV7-2 to TRBJ1-6; D remains ambiguous. Germline CDR1 reads SGHTA; CDR2 reads FQGNSA. V gave up 3 bases and J gave up 0 bases, with 15 bases separating them. The CDR3 loop spans 18 amino acids. The CDR3: CASSLFGRTSSYNSPLHF. The CDR3 coding sequence is TGTGCCAGCAGCTTGTTCGGCAGGACGAGCTCCTATAATTCACCCCTCCACTTT.